The text below deals with one TCR beta chain. The CDR3 contains 15 residues. Germline trimming cut 4 bases from V and 2 bases from J; bases unmatched to any gene: 5. Germline V lookup: CDR1 MNHEY, CDR2 SMNVEV (reference sequence). This sample stems from a study of OX40 agonist ivuxolimab in advanced cancers. TCRdb's copy holds only in-frame clones and misses some; the assay was immunoSEQ multiplex PCR. Among around 35,000 clones, 65% to 80% were seen once, and the ten largest hold 11%. The receptor comes from an adult with an advanced solid tumor such as melanoma, head and neck, liver or kidney cancer. Sequenced here: CD4+ or CD8+ T cells sorted from blood, sampled in a trial of the OX40 agonist ivuxolimab. The V and J genes are TRBV27 and TRBJ2-7; 10 positions agree with TRBD2. CDR3 residues: CASSSWTSGTYEQYF. The CDR3 region has the DNA TGTGCCAGCAGTTCTTGGACTAGCGGAACCTACGAGCAGTACTTC.